The 14 T cell receptor beta chains below come from one sample, sequenced in a study of T cell responses to AZD1222 COVID-19 vaccine (dated by TCRdb to about 2021). Read against the paper, the sample's time point label means: baseline before first vaccination. Library preparation was by the immunoSEQ multiplex PCR assay. TCRdb stores this immuneACCESS table with in-frame sequences only. Part of the clones is absent; in the studies checked, under half of the shortfall reflects unresolved V genes, and no reason is known for the rest. This sample holds approximately 190,000 clones; approximately 92% were observed only once. The top ten constitute over 1% of the sample. Material: peripheral blood, obtained on day 0 of AZD1222 vaccination. The receptors were sampled from an adult in good health.

The chain is built from TRBV2 and TRBJ1-6, with TRBD1 as a possible D gene (6 bases). The CDR3 is 15 amino acids. The germline V gene encodes CDR1 SNHLY and CDR2 FYNNEI. Trimming shortened V by 6 bases and J by 3 bases, and 12 bases separated the two germline ends. The DNA for the CDR3 is TGTGCCAGCAGAGTGGACAGCAGCTATAATTCACCCCTCCACTTT. Amino acids: CASRVDSSYNSPLHF.

V usage is TRBV7-6 and J usage is TRBJ1-3; D is ambiguous. V was clipped by 5 bases and J by 0 bases, with 14 bases between them. The CDR3 is 16 residues long. In germline, CDR1 is SGHVS, CDR2 FNYEAQ. The CDR3 is CASSREQLGSGNTIYF. The CDR3 bases are TGTGCCAGCAGCCGAGAACAGCTAGGCTCTGGAAACACCATATATTTT.

This clone occurred a few times. This chain uses TRBV15 with TRBJ2-1; 7 bases are a match to TRBD1. Germline trimming cut 3 bases from V and 4 bases from J; bases unmatched to any gene: 6. Looked up from germline, CDR1 is LNHNV and CDR2 is YYDKDF (reference sequence). CDR3 length: 15 residues. The CDR3 loop reads CATSSLTGSYNEQFF. CDR3 bases: TGTGCCACCAGCAGTCTGACAGGGTCATACAATGAGCAGTTCTTC.

This sequence joins TRBV5-4 and TRBJ1-1; maybe TRBD1 (5 bases). CDR3 length: 15 amino acids. The V gene lost 10 bases and the J gene lost 4 bases, with 23 bases spanning the gap. Germline values: CDR1 SGHNT, CDR2 YYREEE (reference sequence). The CDR3 here is CAGQVGGGVGTEAFF. The CDR3 nucleotides read TGTGCCGGCCAGGTCGGGGGGGGTGTGGGCACTGAAGCTTTCTTT. Drawing the rest from reference TRBV5-4 and TRBJ1-1, the complete variable domain is ETGVTQSPTHLIKTRGQQVTLRCSSQSGHNTVSWYQQALGQGPQFIFQYYREEENGRGNFPPRFSGLQFPNYSSELNVNALELDDSALYLCAGQVGGGVGTEAFFGQGTRLTVV.

The chain recombines TRBV5-1 with TRBJ2-2; D possibly matches TRBD1 or TRBD2 (5 bases each). This CDR3 region has 17 residues. Trimming took off 2 bases at V and 0 bases at J, with 14 bases between the two ends. CDR1 and CDR2 (germline): SGHRS, YFSETQ. The CDR3 region is CASSLRGPDANTGELFF. The CDR3 nucleotides are TGCGCCAGCAGCTTACGGGGCCCCGACGCGAACACCGGGGAGCTGTTTTTT.

The J gene is TRBJ2-7, the V gene TRBV27; D may be TRBD1 or TRBD2 (5 bases each). Germline assignment: CDR1 MNHEY and CDR2 SMNVEV (reference sequence). Trimming left V 1 base short and J 0 bases short, with 13 bases between. The CDR3 runs to 16 residues. CDR3 loop: CASSLFAPGSSYEQYF. The CDR3, as DNA: TGTGCCAGCAGTTTATTCGCGCCAGGGAGCTCCTACGAGCAGTACTTC.

The CDR3 DNA reads TGTGCCAGCAGCTTAAGACAGCAGGTAATTTACACTGAAGCTTTCTTT. Protein: CASSLRQQVIYTEAFF. This sequence joins TRBV7-8 and TRBJ1-1; TRBD1 is a possible D gene (5 bases). CDR1 and CDR2 (germline): SGHVS, FQNEAQ. CDR3 length equals 16 residues. V lost 2 bases to trimming and J lost 3 bases, with 16 bases between them.

This clone occurred a few times. This sequence joins TRBV5-1 and TRBJ1-4, with a possible D match to TRBD1 (6 bases). The V and J ends lost 2 bases and 7 bases respectively, with 15 bases between them. CDR3 size: 15 residues. From germline, CDR1 is SGHRS and CDR2 YFSETQ. In nucleotides, the CDR3 is TGCGCCAGCAGCTTACAGGGCGCCGGGTCTGAAAAACTGTTTTTT. Its protein product is CASSLQGAGSEKLFF. Variable domain in full (rest from reference TRBV5-1 and TRBJ1-4): KAGVTQTPRYLIKTRGQQVTLSCSPISGHRSVSWYQQTPGQGLQFLFEYFSETQRNKGNFPGRFSGRQFSNSRSEMNVSTLELGDSALYLCASSLQGAGSEKLFFGSGTQLSVL.

This chain joins TRBV4-3 and TRBJ1-5; D ambiguous. CDR1 and CDR2 (germline): LGHNA, YSLEER. The CDR3 extends over 15 amino acids. Trimming removed 0 bases at V and 4 bases at J, with 10 bases between. The DNA for the CDR3 is TGCGCCAGCAGCCAAGACAGTCTTAGTAATCAGCCCCAGCATTTT. Its protein is CASSQDSLSNQPQHF.

This chain uses TRBV18 with TRBJ2-7; TRBD1 aligns across 12 bases. The J segment lost 0 bases and the V segment lost 4 bases, leaving 10 bases of the junction unmatched. The CDR3 is 18 amino acids. From germline, CDR1 is KGHSH and CDR2 LQKENI. The CDR3 nucleotides are TGTGCCAGCTCACGGGACAGGGGGCTTTACTCTAGCTCCTACGAGCAGTACTTC. Translated: CASSRDRGLYSSSYEQYF.

This chain connects TRBV19 to TRBJ2-7; possibly TRBD1 for D (5 bases). The CDR3 totals 13 residues. CDR1 is LNHDA and CDR2 is SQIVND in the germline V gene (reference sequence). V was shortened by 1 base and J by 7 bases, with 11 bases between the two germline ends. The CDR3 nucleotides are TGTGCCAGTAGTATAGGAAAAAGGACAGAGCAGTACTTC. Encoded protein: CASSIGKRTEQYF.

Turning to this clone: Within the sample, other DNA sequences also encode this same CDR3. The chain carries TRBV2 and TRBJ1-1; 7 positions agree with TRBD1. Trimming cost V 6 bases and J 0 bases; bases outside gene matches: 1. Germline values: CDR1 SNHLY, CDR2 FYNNEI. CDR3 size: 13 residues. In nucleotides, the CDR3 is TGTGCCAGCAGCAGGGGGGTGAACACTGAAGCTTTCTTT. Its protein product is CASSRGVNTEAFF.

This chain connects TRBV5-1 to TRBJ1-2, with 9 bases matching TRBD1. The CDR3 is 12 residues long. CDR1 SGHRS and CDR2 YFSETQ come from the germline V gene. The V gene end was trimmed by 5 bases and the J gene end by 6 bases; junction bases not matched to a gene: 2. CDR3 DNA: TGCGCCAGCAGTCGGGACAGGGATGGCTACACCTTC. This encodes CASSRDRDGYTF. The variable domain in full, with the rest retrieved from reference TRBV5-1 and TRBJ1-2, is KAGVTQTPRYLIKTRGQQVTLSCSPISGHRSVSWYQQTPGQGLQFLFEYFSETQRNKGNFPGRFSGRQFSNSRSEMNVSTLELGDSALYLCASSRDRDGYTFGSGTRLTVV.

Here the CDR3 DNA reads TGTGCCAGCAGCGCAAATCAGGGGGCAACCATATATTTT. Translating it yields CASSANQGATIYF. V usage is TRBV7-3 and J usage is TRBJ1-3, with TRBD1 identical over 8 bases. The V and J ends lost 5 bases and 10 bases, in that order; junction bases with no gene match: 7. CDR1 SGHTA and CDR2 FQGTGA come from the germline V gene. The CDR3 is 13 residues long.